This TCR beta chain was sequenced in a study of blood T cell repertoires in COVID-19. Study summary: Some COVID-19 samples were acute and others convalescent; all came from the United States, Italy and Spain.

Original data processing: Estimates of nucleated cell counts were drawn from the amplification of reference gene primers. The data were produced by immunoSEQ multiplex PCR, yet TCRdb's version contains in-frame clones alone and is incomplete. The DNA was the basis for D and trimming; V, J and clone size are from that table. The data contain tens of thousands of clones, about 88% of them singletons. Patients from Seattle were sampled longitudinally, starting during active infection. There are 13 residues in the CDR3. Per germline, CDR1 GTSNPN and CDR2 SVGIG (reference sequence). V gave up 3 bases and J gave up 5 bases, with 10 bases separating them.

The genes are TRBV30 and TRBJ1-4; TRBD1 is a possible D gene (6 bases). Sequenced sample: peripheral blood. The receptor was isolated from a woman aged 55 to 70 with COVID-19, enrolled during active disease. CDR3 residues: CAWSRDINEKLFF. The DNA for the CDR3 is TGTGCCTGGAGCCGGGACATAAATGAAAAACTGTTTTTT.